Shown below are 6 T cell receptor beta chains from a single sample sequenced in a study of T cell responses to AZD1222 COVID-19 vaccine. Measured with immunoSEQ multiplex PCR; TCRdb has only the in-frame clones, and not every one. The sample shows 140,000 to 150,000 clones, 88% of them seen only once. Sequencing was performed on peripheral blood, taken 28 days after the second dose of the MenACWY control vaccine. The receptors stem from an adult who received the MenACWY meningococcal vaccine as a control.

The chain links TRBV18 to TRBJ2-2; D is ambiguous. Trimming removed 3 bases from V and 0 bases from J, with 11 bases in between. CDR3 length: 16 residues. Germline CDR1 is KGHSH and CDR2 is LQKENI. This chain's CDR3 is CASSPLSVTNTGELFF. In DNA, the CDR3 is TGTGCCAGCTCACCGTTATCAGTCACGAACACCGGGGAGCTGTTTTTT.

V gene TRBV5-1 combines with J gene TRBJ1-2, with 7 bases fitting TRBD1. The V gene end was trimmed by 3 bases and the J gene end by 4 bases; junction bases not matched to a gene: 9. In germline, CDR1 is SGHRS, CDR2 YFSETQ. This CDR3 contains 15 residues. The CDR3 sequence: CASSSSGTAGYGYTF. CDR3 in DNA: TGCGCCAGCAGCTCGTCCGGGACAGCCGGCTATGGCTACACCTTC. Full variable domain (missing parts from reference TRBV5-1 and TRBJ1-2): KAGVTQTPRYLIKTRGQQVTLSCSPISGHRSVSWYQQTPGQGLQFLFEYFSETQRNKGNFPGRFSGRQFSNSRSEMNVSTLELGDSALYLCASSSSGTAGYGYTFGSGTRLTVV.

The count of this clone is one. This could be a read error, since a much larger clone is one nucleotide away. The chain carries TRBV11-2 and TRBJ1-2, with a possible D match to TRBD1 (5 bases). The CDR3 runs to 13 residues. The germline V gene encodes CDR1 SGHAT and CDR2 FQNNGV. Trimming took 5 bases from V and 1 from J, leaving 8 bases between them. The CDR3 DNA is TGTGCCAGCAGCCCCGACAGTAACTATGGCTACACCTTC. Translating gives CASSPDSNYGYTF.

The gene calls are TRBV11-3 and TRBJ2-7; D may correspond to TRBD1 or TRBD2 (7 bases each). The CDR3 extends over 13 amino acids. Germline CDR1 and CDR2: SGHNT and YENEEA. V was trimmed by 10 bases and J by 4 bases, leaving 17 bases between them. DNA of the CDR3: TGTGCCACCGAGGGAGGGGGCGGATACGAGCAGTACTTC. It is translated as CATEGGGGYEQYF.

This chain connects TRBV6-2 or TRBV6-3 to TRBJ2-7; 12 bases are a match to TRBD2. CDR3 length: 19 amino acids. Germline-derived CDR1 and CDR2 are MNHEY and SVGEGT. J lost 6 bases, V lost 3 bases, and 18 bases had no gene match. Written as DNA, the CDR3 is TGTGCCAGCAGTTATTGGACTAGCGGGGCGCGCCTTCCTCTCCCCGAGCAGTACTTC. Its protein is CASSYWTSGARLPLPEQYF.

J is TRBJ1-2 and V is TRBV24-1; TRBD1 aligns across 7 bases. With 3 bases clipped from V and 10 bases from J, the junction kept 7 bases outside the gene matches. The CDR3 runs 13 residues. The germline V gene encodes CDR1 KGHDR and CDR2 SFDVKD. In DNA form, the CDR3 reads TGTGCCACCAGTGATGGGGGAGACAGGGACTACACCTTC. It translates to CATSDGGDRDYTF.